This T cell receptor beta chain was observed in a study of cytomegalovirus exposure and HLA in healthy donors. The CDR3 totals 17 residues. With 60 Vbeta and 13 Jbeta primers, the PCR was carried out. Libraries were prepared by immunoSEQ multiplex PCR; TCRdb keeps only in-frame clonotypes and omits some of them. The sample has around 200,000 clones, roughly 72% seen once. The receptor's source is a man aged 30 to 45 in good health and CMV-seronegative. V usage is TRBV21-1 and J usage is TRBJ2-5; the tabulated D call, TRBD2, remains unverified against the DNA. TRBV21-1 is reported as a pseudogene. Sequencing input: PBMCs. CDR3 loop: CASSKEIAGGLRETQYF. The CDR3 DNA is TGTGCCAGCAGCAAAGAAATAGCGGGAGGATTACGAGAGACCCAGTACTTC.